Following are 19 T cell receptor beta chains from one sample sequenced in a study of T cell responses to AZD1222 COVID-19 vaccine. The method was immunoSEQ multiplex PCR; TCRdb's version includes in-frame clones alone and lacks a portion of them. The profile covers roughly 120,000 clones, with roughly 92% appearing a single time and about 2.5% taken by the ten largest. Source: peripheral blood, taken 28 days after the second AZD1222 dose. The receptors stem from an adult who received the AZD1222 COVID-19 vaccine.

CDR3: CASTPRGGGGGELFF. Written as DNA, the CDR3 is TGTGCCAGCACCCCACGGGGGGGCGGGGGCGGGGAGCTGTTTTTT. The genes are TRBV6-5 and TRBJ2-2, with 8 bases fitting TRBD2. J lost 7 bases, V lost 7 bases, and 11 bases had no gene match. CDR3 length: 15 amino acids. Germline V gene sequence: CDR1 MNHEY, CDR2 SVGAGI.

The chain combines TRBV5-4 with TRBJ2-5; 9 bases are shared with TRBD1. Trimming removed 5 bases from V and 5 bases from J; junction bases left unmatched: 7. CDR1 is SGHNT and CDR2 is YYREEE in the germline V gene (reference sequence). This CDR3 comprises 14 residues. CDR3 DNA sequence: TGTGCCAGCAGATGGGACAGGGTCGGGGAGACCCAGTACTTC. Amino acid sequence: CASRWDRVGETQYF.

This clone was detected once. The chain carries TRBV11-2 and TRBJ2-7; D is undetermined. V gave up 2 bases and J gave up 0 bases, with 2 bases separating them. This CDR3 has 12 residues. Germline CDR1 SGHAT, CDR2 FQNNGV. Written as DNA, the CDR3 is TGTGCCAGCAGCTTACTCTCCTACGAGCAGTACTTC. This encodes CASSLLSYEQYF. The full variable domain, rest sourced from reference TRBV11-2 and TRBJ2-7, is EAGVAQSPRYKIIEKRQSVAFWCNPISGHATLYWYQQILGQGPKLLIQFQNNGVVDDSQLPKDRFSAERLKGVDSTLKIQPAKLEDSAVYLCASSLLSYEQYFGPGTRLTVT.

The J gene is TRBJ1-6, the V gene TRBV7-2, with unresolved D. V shed 5 bases and J shed 7 bases, with 6 bases lying between them. CDR3 length equals 12 residues. Germline CDR1 reads SGHTA; CDR2 reads FQGNSA. CDR3 region: CASSTRNSPLHF. The DNA of the CDR3 is TGTGCCAGCAGCACCCGGAATTCACCCCTCCACTTT.

The genes are TRBV23-1 and TRBJ1-6; perhaps TRBD1 as D (5 bases). TRBV23-1 is reported as an ORF; its role is uncertain. CDR3 length equals 15 residues. Trimming left V 4 bases short and J 5 bases short, with 12 bases between. The CDR3 DNA is TGCGCCAGCAGTCCGCCAGGGTCCAATAATTCACCCCTCCACTTT. The encoded protein is CASSPPGSNNSPLHF.

This chain uses TRBV7-2 with TRBJ1-5; possibly TRBD1 for D (5 bases). The CDR3 loop spans 15 amino acids. CDR1 SGHTA and CDR2 FQGNSA come from the germline V gene. Trimming stripped 4 bases from V and 5 bases from J, with 15 bases between. The CDR3: CASSWMVGEYQPQHF. Written as DNA, the CDR3 is TGTGCCAGCAGCTGGATGGTGGGGGAGTATCAGCCCCAGCATTTT.

V usage is TRBV7-9 and J usage is TRBJ1-2; 7 nucleotides align to TRBD1. The CDR3 covers 14 residues. The V and J ends lost 5 bases and 4 bases, in that order; junction bases with no gene match: 7. The germline V gene has CDR1 SEHNR and CDR2 FQNEAQ (reference sequence). CDR3 residues: CASSPSTGSYGYTF. The CDR3 DNA is TGTGCCAGCAGCCCATCGACAGGGAGCTATGGCTACACCTTC. The whole variable domain, remainder taken from reference TRBV7-9 and TRBJ1-2, is DTGVSQNPRHKITKRGQNVTFRCDPISEHNRLYWYRQTLGQGPEFLTYFQNEAQLEKSRLLSDRFSAERPKGSFSTLEIQRTEQGDSAMYLCASSPSTGSYGYTFGSGTRLTVV.

The V and J genes are TRBV4-3 and TRBJ2-7; 7 nucleotides align to TRBD1. In germline, CDR1 is LGHNA, CDR2 YSLEER. This CDR3 has 15 residues. The V and J ends lost 3 bases and 0 bases, in that order; junction bases with no gene match: 5. The CDR3 DNA reads as TGCGCCAGCAGCCACGGACAGGCCCTCTCCTACGAGCAGTACTTC. Translated: CASSHGQALSYEQYF.

This clone occurred once. This sequence joins TRBV6-4 and TRBJ2-1; 8 bases fit TRBD2. Germline trimming cut 0 bases from V and 5 bases from J; bases unmatched to any gene: 6. There are 16 residues in the CDR3. Germline V gene sequence: CDR1 MRHNA, CDR2 SNTAGT. This CDR3 is CASSDSSSGGHNEQFF. As DNA, the CDR3 is TGTGCCAGCAGTGACTCGTCAAGCGGGGGACACAATGAGCAGTTCTTC.

The chain joins TRBV15 to TRBJ1-5, with TRBD1 matching over 7 bases. Germline loops: CDR1 LNHNV, CDR2 YYDKDF (reference sequence). V shed 1 base and J 4 bases; nucleotides not matched to a gene: 1. This CDR3 spans 14 amino acids. CDR3 sequence: CATSRVQGNQPQHF. CDR3 nucleotides: TGTGCCACCAGCAGAGTACAGGGGAATCAGCCCCAGCATTTT.

The chain joins TRBV6-5 to TRBJ1-2; D unclear. Per germline, CDR1 MNHEY and CDR2 SVGAGI. Trimming left V 6 bases short and J 6 bases short, with 14 bases between. The CDR3 consists of 13 residues. CDR3 amino acids: CASRGNRDDGYTF. The DNA of the CDR3 is TGTGCCAGCAGGGGAAACAGAGACGATGGCTACACCTTC.

The rearrangement joins TRBV6-4 to TRBJ2-1; TRBD1 aligns across 7 bases. With 6 bases clipped from V and 0 bases from J, the junction kept 5 bases outside the gene matches. Germline V gives CDR1 MRHNA, CDR2 SNTAGT. The CDR3 has 15 amino acids. The CDR3 protein is CASSPRDSSYNEQFF. The CDR3 coding sequence is TGTGCCAGCAGCCCCCGGGACAGCTCCTACAATGAGCAGTTCTTC.

This chain links TRBV3-1 (or the pseudogene TRBV3-2) with TRBJ2-1; the match to TRBD2 covers 10 bases. Per germline, CDR1 LGHDT and CDR2 YNNKEL (reference sequence). The junction had 7 bases not matched to a gene; V was cut back by 4 bases and J by 10 bases. This CDR3 spans 14 amino acids. CDR3 sequence reads: CASSPTILAGEQFF. Written as DNA, the CDR3 is TGTGCCAGCAGCCCGACTATACTAGCGGGGGAGCAGTTCTTC.

This chain uses TRBV4-3 with TRBJ1-2, with D perhaps matching TRBD1 (6 bases). The CDR3 length is 15 residues. Trimming removed 4 bases from V and 2 bases from J, with 14 bases in between. Germline loops: CDR1 LGHNA, CDR2 YSLEER. DNA for the CDR3: TGCGCCAGCAGCCCAGGACAGTCCGGGAACTATGGCTACACCTTC. Residues: CASSPGQSGNYGYTF.

This clone was seen once. The V and J genes are TRBV5-4 and TRBJ1-3; TRBD1 aligns across 8 bases. Per the germline V gene, CDR1 is SGHNT and CDR2 is YYREEE (reference sequence). V trimming: 4 bases; J trimming: 2 bases; junction bases outside the gene matches: 8. The CDR3 is made up of 16 amino acids. The CDR3 protein is CASSGRQGQPGNTIYF. Here the CDR3 DNA reads TGTGCCAGCAGCGGACGACAGGGGCAACCTGGAAACACCATATATTTT.

This clone was detected once. The gene calls are TRBV5-5 and TRBJ2-2; 7 positions match TRBD2. CDR1 is SGHKS, CDR2 YYEKEE, per germline (reference sequence). CDR3 length: 15 amino acids. V gave up 4 bases and J gave up 5 bases; unmatched junction bases: 8. CDR3: CASSLYRGETGELFF. The DNA of the CDR3 is TGTGCCAGCAGCCTGTACCGGGGGGAAACCGGGGAGCTGTTTTTT.

The chain combines TRBV5-1 with TRBJ1-6; 11 positions agree with TRBD1. This CDR3 is 15 amino acids long. Germline loops: CDR1 SGHRS, CDR2 YFSETQ. With 3 bases clipped from V and 6 bases from J, the junction kept 2 bases outside the gene matches. Written as DNA, the CDR3 is TGCGCCAGCAGCTACGGGACAGGGGGTAATTCACCCCTCCACTTT. This translates into CASSYGTGGNSPLHF.

V usage is TRBV19 and J usage is TRBJ1-1, with D hard to call. Germline V gene lookup returns CDR1 LNHDA and CDR2 SQIVND (reference sequence). The CDR3 is 13 residues long. V was shortened by 2 bases and J by 5 bases, with 9 bases between the two germline ends. The CDR3 spells CASSIRTYTEAFF. The CDR3 DNA reads TGTGCCAGTAGTATAAGGACGTATACTGAAGCTTTCTTT.

The CDR3, as DNA: TGTGCCACCAGCAGTCAGCGCACTAGCACAGATACGCAGTATTTT. Amino acid sequence: CATSSQRTSTDTQYF. This sequence joins TRBV15 and TRBJ2-3; D not resolved. This CDR3 is built from 15 residues. From germline, CDR1 is LNHNV and CDR2 YYDKDF (reference sequence). V was cut by 3 bases and J by 0 bases, with 10 bases left in between.